This TCR beta chain is from a study of blood T cells in healthy people across ages. With respect to this clonotype: Its specificity is unknown.

Donors ranged from about 6 to 90 years old and were healthy Caucasians in Russia. Peripheral blood samples of 9 to 10 milliliters were drawn from each donor. Primers used in a second PCR of about 7 to 11 cycles were a sample-barcoded 5' primer and a J-beta primer mix. MiXCR, applied by TCRdb to the 5' RACE reads, yields one record per CDR3 protein. The sample lists hundreds of thousands of distinct CDR3 sequences; 22% were seen once. Study results and caveats: Estimated diversity across one million T cells was deemed an underestimate.

This CDR3 is 14 amino acids long. Between the trimmed V and J ends, which lost 5 bases and 8 bases, there was a span of 15 bases. Sequencing was performed on blood. The origin of this receptor is a man between 65 and 85 years old in good health. This chain uses TRBV12-3 or TRBV12-4 with TRBJ1-4, with D possibly being TRBD1 (5 bases). The CDR3 DNA reads as TGTGCCAGCAGTCTAGTCCTACGGGGGGAAAAACTGTTTTTT. It is translated as CASSLVLRGEKLFF.